The T cell receptor (beta chain) described here comes from a study of blood T cell repertoires in COVID-19. Study as a whole: Sites across the United States, Italy and Spain contributed samples from acute and convalescent COVID-19. PBMCs, B-cell-depleted T cells, or T cells were the source of the cDNA or gDNA that made up the material.

The V gene's germline CDR1 is KGHSH and CDR2 LQKENI. CDR3 size: 15 residues. Trimming shortened V by 2 bases and J by 5 bases, and 10 bases separated the two germline ends. Original handling: Estimation of nucleated cell counts relied on the amplification of reference gene primers. Only in-frame clones appear in the TCRdb table, and some are missing; sequencing was by immunoSEQ multiplex PCR. The V and J calls and clone size were taken over from that table, and D and trimming were inferred from the DNA. The sample has 130,000 to 150,000 clones, around 84% seen once; the top ten hold around 4.8%. The receptor was isolated from a human donor in a cohort sampled during active COVID-19. The sequenced material came from peripheral blood. The rearrangement joins TRBV18 to TRBJ1-6; perhaps TRBD1 as D (6 bases). The CDR3 DNA follows: TGTGCCAGCTCACCATCGACAGGTAATAATTCACCCCTCCACTTT. Translated: CASSPSTGNNSPLHF.